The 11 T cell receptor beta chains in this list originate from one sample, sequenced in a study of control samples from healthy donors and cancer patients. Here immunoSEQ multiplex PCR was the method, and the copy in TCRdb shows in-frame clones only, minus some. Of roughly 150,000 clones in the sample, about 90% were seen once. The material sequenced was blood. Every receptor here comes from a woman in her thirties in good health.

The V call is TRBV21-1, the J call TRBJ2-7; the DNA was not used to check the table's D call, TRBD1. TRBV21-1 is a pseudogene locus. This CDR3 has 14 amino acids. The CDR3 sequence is CASFRQGFSYEQYF. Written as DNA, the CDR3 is TGTGCCAGTTTTAGACAGGGATTCTCCTACGAGCAGTACTTC.

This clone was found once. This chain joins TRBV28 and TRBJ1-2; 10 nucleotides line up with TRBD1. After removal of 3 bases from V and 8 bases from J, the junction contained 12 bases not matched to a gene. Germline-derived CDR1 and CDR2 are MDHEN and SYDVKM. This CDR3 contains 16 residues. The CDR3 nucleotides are TGTGCCAGCAGTTTTGTGACAGGGGGCGCGACGCAAGGCTACACCTTC. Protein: CASSFVTGGATQGYTF.

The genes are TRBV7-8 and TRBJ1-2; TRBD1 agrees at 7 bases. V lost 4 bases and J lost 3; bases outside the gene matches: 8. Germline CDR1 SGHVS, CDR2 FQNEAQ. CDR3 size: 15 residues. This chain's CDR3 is CASSSSGQTYYGYTF. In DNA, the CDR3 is TGTGCCAGCAGCTCCTCGGGACAGACCTACTATGGCTACACCTTC.

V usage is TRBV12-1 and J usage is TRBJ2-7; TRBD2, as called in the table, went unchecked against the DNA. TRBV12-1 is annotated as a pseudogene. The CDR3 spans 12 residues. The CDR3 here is CASSRGCYEQYF. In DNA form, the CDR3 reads TGTGCCAGCAGCCGAGGATGCTACGAGCAGTACTTC.

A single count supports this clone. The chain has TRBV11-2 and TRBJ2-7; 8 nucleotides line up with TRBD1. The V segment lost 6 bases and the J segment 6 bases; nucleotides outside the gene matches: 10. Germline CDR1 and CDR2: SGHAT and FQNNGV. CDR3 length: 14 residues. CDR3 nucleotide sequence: TGTGCCAGCAGGCCCTGGACAGGGTGGGGCGAGCAGTACTTC. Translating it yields CASRPWTGWGEQYF.

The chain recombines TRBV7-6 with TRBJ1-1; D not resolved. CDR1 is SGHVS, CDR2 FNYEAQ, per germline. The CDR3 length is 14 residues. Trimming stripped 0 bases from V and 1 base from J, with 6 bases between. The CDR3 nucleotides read TGTGCCAGCAGCTTAGCCGTGGCGAACACTGAAGCTTTCTTT. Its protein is CASSLAVANTEAFF.

The CDR3 loop is CASSPGLAGGVANEQFF. CDR3 in DNA: TGTGCCAGCAGTCCGGGACTAGCGGGAGGTGTTGCCAATGAGCAGTTCTTC. The chain is built from TRBV6-6 and TRBJ2-1; 15 bases are a match to TRBD2. V trimming: 5 bases; J trimming: 6 bases; junction bases outside the gene matches: 8. The CDR3 spans 17 residues. CDR1 is MNHNY and CDR2 is SVGAGI in the germline V gene (reference sequence).

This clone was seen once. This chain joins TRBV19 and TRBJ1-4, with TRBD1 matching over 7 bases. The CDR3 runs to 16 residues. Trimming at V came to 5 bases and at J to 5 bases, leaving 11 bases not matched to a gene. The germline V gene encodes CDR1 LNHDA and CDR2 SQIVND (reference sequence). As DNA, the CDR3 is TGTGCCAGTAGTGTCCTACCGGGACAGACAAATGAAAAACTGTTTTTT. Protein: CASSVLPGQTNEKLFF.

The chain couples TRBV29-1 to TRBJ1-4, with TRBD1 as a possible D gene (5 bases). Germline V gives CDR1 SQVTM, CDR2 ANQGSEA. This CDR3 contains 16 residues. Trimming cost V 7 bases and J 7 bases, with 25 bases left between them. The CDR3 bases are TGCAGCGCCCAGCCCGGGGATAGGGGTGAGGGTGAAAAACTGTTTTTT. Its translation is CSAQPGDRGEGEKLFF.

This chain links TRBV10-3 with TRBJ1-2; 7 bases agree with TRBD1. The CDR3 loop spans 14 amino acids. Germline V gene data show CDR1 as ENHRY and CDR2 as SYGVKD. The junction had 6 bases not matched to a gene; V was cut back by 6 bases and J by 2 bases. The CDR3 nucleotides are TGTGCCATCAGCCTCGACAGGGCCAACTATGGCTACACCTTC. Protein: CAISLDRANYGYTF.

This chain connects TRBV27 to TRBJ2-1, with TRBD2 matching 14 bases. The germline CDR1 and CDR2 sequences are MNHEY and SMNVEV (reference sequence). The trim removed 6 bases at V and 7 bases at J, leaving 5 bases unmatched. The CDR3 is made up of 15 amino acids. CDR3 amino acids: CASRSGLAGENEQFF. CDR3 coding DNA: TGTGCCAGCAGATCGGGACTAGCGGGAGAAAATGAGCAGTTCTTC.